The rows below give T cell receptor beta chains drawn from one sample of a study of shared T cell receptors in the human thymus. The table came from immunoSEQ multiplex PCR; TCRdb's copy has only in-frame clones and leaves some out. Of a few hundred thousand clones detected, 95% appear once; the ten largest clones hold around 0.019%. The sample taken for sequencing was thymocytes. These TCRs come from a human donor. CDR3s include the opening cysteine and the closing phenylalanine or tryptophan. A clone size is listed for some rows: how often the clone was seen (once, few, many), or a class if it is expanded.

j_gene: TRBJ1-5; len: 12; abundance: -; v_gene: TRBV6-5; CDR3aa: CASREAGQPQHF
j_gene: TRBJ2-1; len: 21; abundance: -; v_gene: TRBV4-3; CDR3aa: CASSQLGLTSGRLSSYNEQFF
j_gene: TRBJ1-2; len: 16; abundance: -; v_gene: TRBV29-1; CDR3aa: CSVDGQGAFLNYGYTF
j_gene: TRBJ1-1; len: 12; abundance: -; v_gene: TRBV7-9; CDR3aa: CASSLENTEAFF
j_gene: TRBJ2-5; len: 14; abundance: -; v_gene: TRBV14; CDR3aa: CASSLDRGRETQYF
j_gene: TRBJ2-7; len: 16; abundance: -; v_gene: TRBV14; CDR3aa: CASSQGGQGNSYEQYF
j_gene: TRBJ2-7; len: 15; abundance: -; v_gene: TRBV29-1; CDR3aa: CSVESETNALYEQYF
j_gene: TRBJ2-7; len: 12; abundance: -; v_gene: TRBV30; CDR3aa: CAWIRGPNEQYF
j_gene: TRBJ2-5; len: 15; abundance: -; v_gene: TRBV28; CDR3aa: CASSLPRQFQETQYF
j_gene: TRBJ2-2; len: 16; abundance: once; v_gene: TRBV6-5; CDR3aa: CASSYLSGLREGELFF
j_gene: TRBJ1-5; len: 16; abundance: -; v_gene: TRBV28; CDR3aa: CASSLGWQGRVQPQHF
j_gene: TRBJ2-7; len: 16; abundance: -; v_gene: TRBV4-1; CDR3aa: CASSHPLRGRPYEQYF
j_gene: TRBJ2-3; len: 14; abundance: once; v_gene: TRBV15; CDR3aa: CATRPQTSTDTQYF
j_gene: TRBJ2-1; len: 15; abundance: -; v_gene: TRBV27; CDR3aa: CASTKTAPSYNEQFF
j_gene: TRBJ2-5; len: 12; abundance: -; v_gene: TRBV18; CDR3aa: CASSPGGKTQYF
j_gene: TRBJ2-2; len: 16; abundance: -; v_gene: TRBV15; CDR3aa: CATSRDKGGNTGELFF
j_gene: TRBJ1-1; len: 14; abundance: -; v_gene: TRBV6-6; CDR3aa: CASTGGGLNTEAFF
j_gene: TRBJ2-7; len: 14; abundance: -; v_gene: TRBV15; CDR3aa: CATSSGTGVYEQYF
j_gene: TRBJ2-7; len: 14; abundance: -; v_gene: TRBV11-3; CDR3aa: CASSSGDSPYEQYF
j_gene: TRBJ2-7; len: 16; abundance: once; v_gene: TRBV4-3; CDR3aa: CASSQEGAPTTYEQYF
j_gene: TRBJ2-6; len: 15; abundance: -; v_gene: TRBV13; CDR3aa: CASSLHGGGANVLTF
j_gene: TRBJ2-2; len: 18; abundance: -; v_gene: TRBV9; CDR3aa: CASSVEPGLAGNTGELFF
j_gene: TRBJ1-4; len: 18; abundance: -; v_gene: TRBV4-2; CDR3aa: CASSQEESGASLDEKLFF
j_gene: TRBJ2-3; len: 15; abundance: -; v_gene: TRBV28; CDR3aa: CASIPRGRVTDTQYF
j_gene: TRBJ1-2; len: 17; abundance: -; v_gene: TRBV7-9; CDR3aa: CASRRTARDGFSDGYTF
j_gene: TRBJ2-4; len: 17; abundance: -; v_gene: TRBV15; CDR3aa: CATSRPGQGGSKNIQYF
j_gene: TRBJ2-2; len: 12; abundance: -; v_gene: TRBV11-3; CDR3aa: CASRGGTGELFF
j_gene: TRBJ2-1; len: 17; abundance: -; v_gene: TRBV7-3; CDR3aa: CASSLTPAPSSYNEQFF
j_gene: TRBJ2-3; len: 15; abundance: few; v_gene: TRBV4-1; CDR3aa: CASSRFSGRADTQYF
j_gene: TRBJ2-5; len: 15; abundance: once; v_gene: TRBV9; CDR3aa: CASSPRTSGRATQYF
j_gene: TRBJ2-4; len: 15; abundance: -; v_gene: TRBV7-2; CDR3aa: CASSLQTLAKNIQYF
j_gene: TRBJ1-5; len: 19; abundance: -; v_gene: TRBV7-9; CDR3aa: CASSSNDRTGLYSNQPQHF
j_gene: TRBJ2-3; len: 18; abundance: -; v_gene: TRBV7-2; CDR3aa: CASSPRCLAGGPPDTQYF
j_gene: TRBJ1-3; len: 16; abundance: -; v_gene: TRBV4-3; CDR3aa: CASSQDVGQGPNTIYF
j_gene: TRBJ1-3; len: 18; abundance: -; v_gene: TRBV27; CDR3aa: CASSLTSTGGASGNTIYF
j_gene: TRBJ1-1; len: 14; abundance: -; v_gene: TRBV28; CDR3aa: CASSLWGRDTEAFF
j_gene: TRBJ2-7; len: 13; abundance: -; v_gene: TRBV28; CDR3aa: CASNLIGSYEQYF
j_gene: TRBJ2-1; len: 18; abundance: -; v_gene: TRBV28; CDR3aa: CASRPTQQERAPYNEQFF
j_gene: TRBJ1-3; len: 19; abundance: -; v_gene: TRBV6-4; CDR3aa: CASSDSSKRKGFAGNTIYF
j_gene: TRBJ1-2; len: 18; abundance: -; v_gene: TRBV5-5; CDR3aa: CASSPLGGQVGIDYGYTF
j_gene: TRBJ2-2; len: 17; abundance: -; v_gene: TRBV9; CDR3aa: CASSVREEVFDTGELFF
j_gene: TRBJ1-3; len: 14; abundance: -; v_gene: TRBV29-1; CDR3aa: CSVRKDGDSNTIYF
j_gene: TRBJ2-6; len: 18; abundance: -; v_gene: TRBV10-1; CDR3aa: CASSASAIAQSRANVLTF
j_gene: TRBJ1-5; len: 18; abundance: -; v_gene: TRBV5-8; CDR3aa: CASSLEGTTGGKDQPQHF
j_gene: TRBJ1-4; len: 16; abundance: -; v_gene: TRBV4-2; CDR3aa: CASSIDMGQDNEKLFF
j_gene: TRBJ2-7; len: 16; abundance: -; v_gene: TRBV7-3; CDR3aa: CASSLAGGQGEDEQYF
j_gene: TRBJ2-3; len: 16; abundance: -; v_gene: TRBV11-2; CDR3aa: CASSQQAGISTDTQYF
j_gene: TRBJ2-7; len: 16; abundance: -; v_gene: TRBV14; CDR3aa: CASSQDRRVSPYEQYF
j_gene: TRBJ1-5; len: 14; abundance: -; v_gene: TRBV15; CDR3aa: CATSRGAISQPQHF
j_gene: TRBJ2-1; len: 11; abundance: -; v_gene: TRBV6-6; CDR3aa: CASSYSNEQFF
j_gene: TRBJ2-3; len: 24; abundance: -; v_gene: TRBV28; CDR3aa: CASSLYAFPGQDRKAGAITDTQYF
j_gene: TRBJ2-5; len: 15; abundance: -; v_gene: TRBV12-5; CDR3aa: CASASVGGQRETQYF